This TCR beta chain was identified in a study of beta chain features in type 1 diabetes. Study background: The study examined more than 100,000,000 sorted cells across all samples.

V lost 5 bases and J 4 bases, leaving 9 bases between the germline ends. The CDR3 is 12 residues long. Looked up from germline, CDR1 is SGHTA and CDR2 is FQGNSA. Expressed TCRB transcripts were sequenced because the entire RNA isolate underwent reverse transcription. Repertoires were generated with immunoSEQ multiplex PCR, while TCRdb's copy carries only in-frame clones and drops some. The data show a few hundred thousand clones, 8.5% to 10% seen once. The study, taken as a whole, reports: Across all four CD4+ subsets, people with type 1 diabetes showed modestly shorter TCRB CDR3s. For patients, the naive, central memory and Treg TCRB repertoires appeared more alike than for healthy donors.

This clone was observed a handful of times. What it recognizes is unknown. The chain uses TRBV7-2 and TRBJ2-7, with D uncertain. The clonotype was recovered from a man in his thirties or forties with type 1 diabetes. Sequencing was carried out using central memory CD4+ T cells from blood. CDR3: CASSPLGYEQYF. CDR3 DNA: TGTGCCAGCAGCCCACTTGGGTACGAGCAGTACTTC.